This is a list of T cell receptor beta chains from one sample in a study of cytomegalovirus exposure and HLA in healthy donors. The repertoire was sequenced with immunoSEQ multiplex PCR; TCRdb's copy has only in-frame clones and lacks some. The data show about 180,000 clones, about three quarters seen once. Sequences were obtained from PBMCs. These receptors all come from a man in his forties in good health and CMV-seronegative. CDR3s include the opening cysteine and the closing phenylalanine or tryptophan. D genes are given only for firm matches. Clone size, where shown, is once, few, many, or a class for clones that have expanded.

NA	TRBJ1-4	TRBV15	NA	TGTGCCACCAGCTCCCCGGGATTCGATAATGAAAAACTGTTTTTT	CATSSPGFDNEKLFF
NA	TRBJ2-2	TRBV6-1	TRBD1	TGTGCCAGCAGTGTGGACAGGGGGAACACCGGGGAGCTGTTTTTT	CASSVDRGNTGELFF
NA	TRBJ1-2	TRBV11-2	TRBD1	TGTGCCAGCAGCTTAGGCTCGGGACAGAGTTATGGCTACACCTTC	CASSLGSGQSYGYTF
NA	TRBJ2-7	TRBV18	NA	TGTGCCAGCTCCCCAATCGGGACTCCCCCCTACGAGCAGTACTTC	CASSPIGTPPYEQYF
NA	TRBJ2-2	TRBV6-4	TRBD1	TGTGCCAGCAGTGCCGGGAACAGGGGCGGGGAGCTGTTTTTT	CASSAGNRGGELFF
NA	TRBJ1-5	TRBV5-8	TRBD1	TGTGCCAGCAGCTTGGTACGACAGGGGACTCAGCCCCAGCATTTT	CASSLVRQGTQPQHF
NA	TRBJ2-2	TRBV5-4	NA	TGTGCCAGCAGTCAGGACAGTGTATCGGGGGAGCTGTTTTTT	CASSQDSVSGELFF
NA	TRBJ2-3	TRBV19	TRBD2	TGTGCCAGTAGGGGTCTAGCGGGTTCAGATACGCAGTATTTT	CASRGLAGSDTQYF
NA	TRBJ2-7	TRBV5-1	NA	TGCGCCAGCAGCTTAAACCAGGGGTATAAGTACGAGCAGTACTTC	CASSLNQGYKYEQYF
NA	TRBJ2-7	TRBV4-3	NA	TGCGCCAGCAGCCAAGTCAAAGTCGAGCAGTACTTC	CASSQVKVEQYF
NA	TRBJ1-2	TRBV6-1	TRBD1	TGTGCCAGCAGGGACAGGGGGTCCAACTATGGCTACACCTTC	CASRDRGSNYGYTF
NA	TRBJ1-1	TRBV12-5	NA	TGTGCTAGTGGTTTGGTAGTAAATCTCGGGAACACTGAAGCTTTCTTT	CASGLVVNLGNTEAFF
NA	TRBJ2-1	TRBV29-1	TRBD2	TGCAGCGTTGAAACGGGACTAGCGGTTTACAATGAGCAGTTCTTC	CSVETGLAVYNEQFF
NA	TRBJ1-3	TRBV2	NA	TGTGCCAGCAGTGAAGGGAGCTCTGGAAACACCATATATTTT	CASSEGSSGNTIYF
NA	TRBJ2-3	TRBV4-3	NA	TGCGCCAGCAGCCAAGAATTGGTGAGGAGCACAGATACGCAGTATTTT	CASSQELVRSTDTQYF
NA	TRBJ2-3	TRBV29-1	TRBD1	TGCAGCGAGGGACAGCGGAAGGATACGCAGTATTTT	CSEGQRKDTQYF
NA	TRBJ2-5	TRBV7-3	NA	TGTGCCAGCAGCCCTGCTCGGGAAGAGACCCAGTACTTC	CASSPAREETQYF
few	TRBJ2-7	TRBV6-1	NA	TGTGCCAGCAGTGAAGCATCCAAAACCTACGAGCAGTACTTC	CASSEASKTYEQYF
few	TRBJ2-1	TRBV5-6	NA	TGTGCCAGCAGCTTCTTTAACCAGGGCGGTGAGCAGTTCTTC	CASSFFNQGGEQFF
NA	TRBJ1-1	TRBV9	NA	TGTGCCAGCAGCGTGGGCGCGAACACTGAAGCTTTCTTT	CASSVGANTEAFF
NA	TRBJ2-7	TRBV2	NA	TGTGCCAGCAGTGTTGAGCTCGAGCAGTACTTC	CASSVELEQYF
NA	TRBJ2-2	TRBV7-6	NA	TGTGCCAGCAGCTTAACACAGACGAACACCGGGGAGCTGTTTTTT	CASSLTQTNTGELFF
few	TRBJ2-7	TRBV14	TRBD2	TGTGCCAGCAGCCAAGGCCTAGCGGGACTCTACGAGCAGTACTTC	CASSQGLAGLYEQYF
NA	TRBJ1-6	TRBV7-2	NA	TGTGCCAGCAGCCCCCACAGCTCCTATAATTCACCCCTCCACTTT	CASSPHSSYNSPLHF
NA	TRBJ1-4	TRBV5-1	NA	TGCGCCAGCAGCCGGGGGGCAGAAGAAAAACTGTTTTTT	CASSRGAEEKLFF
few	TRBJ2-1	TRBV19	TRBD2	TGTGCCAGTAGCCGACTAGCGGGAATAGATGAGCAGTTCTTC	CASSRLAGIDEQFF
NA	TRBJ2-7	TRBV27	NA	TGTGCCAGCAGTTTAAGCGGACAGAGCTACGAGCAGTACTTC	CASSLSGQSYEQYF
NA	TRBJ2-5	TRBV7-2	NA	TGTGCCAGCAGCCCCGGAGAGACCCAGTACTTC	CASSPGETQYF
NA	TRBJ1-2	TRBV5-1	TRBD1	TGCGCCAGCAGCGGATTCCGACAGGGTTCCTATGGCTACACCTTC	CASSGFRQGSYGYTF
NA	TRBJ2-5	TRBV7-7	NA	TGTGCCAGCAGCTCACTGATGGCGGGGAAGTGGGAGACCCAGTACTTC	CASSSLMAGKWETQYF
few	TRBJ2-1	TRBV7-9	NA	TGTGCCAGCAGGATGACAGCCTACAATGAGCAGTTCTTC	CASRMTAYNEQFF
NA	TRBJ2-2	TRBV6-6	NA	TGTGCCACCTACCAGGTCGAGTCCGGGGAGCTGTTTTTT	CATYQVESGELFF
NA	TRBJ2-7	TRBV27	NA	TGTGCCAGCAGTTTACCCGGCAACTACGAGCAGTACTTC	CASSLPGNYEQYF
once	TRBJ2-7	TRBV10-3	NA	TGTGCCACCAGGGTAGGGGCCTACGAGCAGTACTTC	CATRVGAYEQYF
NA	TRBJ2-3	TRBV19	TRBD1	TGTGCCAGTAGTATCAGGGGGCGGGCAGATACGCAGTATTTT	CASSIRGRADTQYF
NA	TRBJ2-7	TRBV15	NA	TGTGCCACCAGCAGAGCTACAGCGGACTACGAGCAGTACTTC	CATSRATADYEQYF
NA	TRBJ1-1	TRBV7-9	TRBD1	TGTGCCAGCAGCTTCGGACAGGGGAACACTGAAGCTTTCTTT	CASSFGQGNTEAFF
NA	TRBJ2-7	TRBV5-4	TRBD1	TGTGCCAGCAGCTTGGGAGGGACAGGGGGCTTCTACGAGCAGTACTTC	CASSLGGTGGFYEQYF
NA	TRBJ2-5	TRBV2	NA	TGTGCCAGCAGAAACTCTAATGCCCAAGAGACCCAGTACTTC	CASRNSNAQETQYF
NA	TRBJ1-1	TRBV18	NA	TGTGCCAGCTCACCACCCGGCAGGGGGAACACTGAAGCTTTCTTT	CASSPPGRGNTEAFF
NA	TRBJ2-4	TRBV6-5	TRBD1	TGTGCCAGCCGGTCCCAGGACAGGTTAAACATTCAGTACTTC	CASRSQDRLNIQYF
once	TRBJ1-6	TRBV2	NA	TGTGCCAGCAGGGCAACGGGGACACATAATTCACCCCTCCACTTT	CASRATGTHNSPLHF
NA	TRBJ2-2	TRBV6-4	NA	TGTGCCAGCAGCACCGGGACACTGAACACCGGGGAGCTGTTTTTT	CASSTGTLNTGELFF
NA	TRBJ1-1	TRBV30	NA	TGTGCCTGGAGTGTACTCAGGGGGAACACTGAAGCTTTCTTT	CAWSVLRGNTEAFF
NA	TRBJ2-5	TRBV5-1	NA	TGCGCCAGCAGCTTGGGTTCGGGGAAAGAGACCCAGTACTTC	CASSLGSGKETQYF
once	TRBJ2-5	TRBV7-9	NA	TGTGCCAGCAGCTTGAGGGGGGGGAGGGCCCAGTACTTC	CASSLRGGRAQYF
NA	TRBJ2-5	TRBV6-5	TRBD2	TGTGCCAGCAGTTACACTCTCGGGGGGCAAGAGACCCAGTACTTC	CASSYTLGGQETQYF
NA	TRBJ2-2	TRBV10-3	TRBD2	TGTGCCATCAGTGAGTCGGCGGCGGGAGGCCTGGTCTGGGAGCTGTTTTTT	CAISESAAGGLVWELFF
NA	TRBJ2-7	TRBV7-9	TRBD1	TGTGCCAGCACCAGAAGGGGGACAGGGAGGTACGAGCAGTACTTC	CASTRRGTGRYEQYF
NA	TRBJ2-2	TRBV9	NA	TGTGCCAGCAGCGTTTTCTACACCGGGGAGCTGTTTTTT	CASSVFYTGELFF
NA	TRBJ1-1	TRBV19	NA	TGTGCCAGTAGTCCACGGACAGATTTCATGAACACTGAAGCTTTCTTT	CASSPRTDFMNTEAFF
few	TRBJ1-4	TRBV19	TRBD1	TGTGCCAGCGGACGACAGGGGGCGTATGAAAAACTGTTTTTT	CASGRQGAYEKLFF
NA	TRBJ2-7	TRBV6-1	NA	TGTGCCAGCAGTGAATCAGGGGTAGTCTACGAGCAGTACTTC	CASSESGVVYEQYF
NA	TRBJ2-5	TRBV12-5	NA	TGTGCTAGTGGTTTGGCCAGGGAAGAGACCCAGTACTTC	CASGLAREETQYF
NA	TRBJ2-7	TRBV10-1	TRBD2	TGCGCCAGCAGTGAGAAGGTACTAGCGGGAGCCGGCTCCTACGAGCAGTACTTC	CASSEKVLAGAGSYEQYF